There are many counts of the clone carrying this T cell receptor beta chain. No antigen is known for it. The data stem from a study of identical twins. Overall study results and limits: Invariant MAIT and iNKT cells are populations that could partly confound zero-insertion analyses. Whereas memory repertoires showed no such difference, abundant cord blood beta clonotypes carried fewer insertions.

CDR1 and CDR2 from the germline V gene are MGHRA and YSYEKL. Trimming shortened V by 3 bases and J by 1 base, and 10 bases separated the two germline ends. This CDR3 contains 14 residues. A single record per CDR3 protein comes from TCRdb applying MiXCR to the 5' RACE reads. This sample has around 570,000 distinct CDR3 sequences, with 9.6% found just once. The data also belong to a second study, concerning yellow fever vaccine responses in identical twins. That paper adds: Twins' vaccine T cell response reportedly gave the appearance of partial convergence and partial personalization.

Input material: PBMCs. This receptor was obtained from a woman aged 18 to 35 in good health. This chain joins TRBV4-1 and TRBJ2-7; D may be TRBD2 (6 bases). CDR3 coding DNA: TGCGCCAGCAGCCACGTAGCGGCATCCTACGAGCAGTACTTC. This translates into CASSHVAASYEQYF.